This T cell receptor (beta chain) is drawn from a study of shared clonotypes between healthy human individuals. Germline V gives CDR1 PRHDT, CDR2 FYEKMQ (reference sequence). J gave up 4 bases and V 5 bases, and 11 bases lay outside the gene matches. The CDR3 is 16 residues long. CD8 cells classed as naive were CD45RO-negative and positively selected for CCR7, excluding terminally differentiated effector memory CD45RA+ cells. All of the donors resided in Nashville, Tennessee, and each was a Caucasian adult. Sequencing used immunoSEQ multiplex PCR; TCRdb keeps in-frame clones, though not all of them. The sample consists of roughly 1,800,000 clones, about 95% of them appearing once.

The sample taken for sequencing was naive CD8+ T cells sorted from blood. The J gene is TRBJ2-5, the V gene TRBV13; TRBD2 agrees at 9 bases. This receptor was taken from a young man in good health. The CDR3 DNA reads TGTGCCAGCAGCCCCCGCGGAGCGGGGGGTTTAGAGACCCAGTACTTC. Its translation: CASSPRGAGGLETQYF.